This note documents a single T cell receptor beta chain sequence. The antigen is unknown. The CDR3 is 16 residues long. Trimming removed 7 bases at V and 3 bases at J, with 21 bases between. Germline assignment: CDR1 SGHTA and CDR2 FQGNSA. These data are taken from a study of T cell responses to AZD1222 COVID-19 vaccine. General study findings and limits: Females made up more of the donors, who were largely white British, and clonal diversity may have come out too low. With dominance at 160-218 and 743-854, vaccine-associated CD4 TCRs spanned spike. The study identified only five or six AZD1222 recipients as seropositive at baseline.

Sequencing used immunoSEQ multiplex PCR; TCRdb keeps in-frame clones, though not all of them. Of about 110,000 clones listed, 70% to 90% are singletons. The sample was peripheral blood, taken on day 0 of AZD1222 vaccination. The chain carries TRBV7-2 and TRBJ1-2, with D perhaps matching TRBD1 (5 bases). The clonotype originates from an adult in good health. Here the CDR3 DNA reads TGTGCCAGCATCCGATCGTCCACGACAGTAGACTATGGCTACACCTTC. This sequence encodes CASIRSSTTVDYGYTF.